A selection of T cell receptor beta chains follows, all from one sample in a study of cytomegalovirus exposure and HLA in healthy donors. The repertoire was sequenced with immunoSEQ multiplex PCR; TCRdb's copy has only in-frame clones and lacks some. This sample has about 160,000 clones, with 60% to 85% found just once. Sample: PBMCs. The receptors were gathered from a man aged 45-65 years in good health and CMV-seropositive. Each CDR3 is given with its conserved first and last residue. The size of a clone is reported for some rows only, either as once, few or many, or as a class for expanded clones.

V gene: TRBV18; clone size: -; CDR3 protein: CASSPLGGENQPQHF
V gene: TRBV7-3; clone size: -; CDR3 protein: CASSPQGGGRYTDTQYF
V gene: TRBV28; clone size: few; CDR3 protein: CASSLTGSNEQFF
V gene: TRBV19; clone size: -; CDR3 protein: CASSTGRPLSNQPQHF
V gene: TRBV9; clone size: -; CDR3 protein: CASSVSGANVLTF
V gene: TRBV19; clone size: -; CDR3 protein: CASSAQQGNSPLHF
V gene: TRBV12-5; clone size: -; CDR3 protein: CASGLEGGNQPQHF
V gene: TRBV7-2; clone size: -; CDR3 protein: CASSLFIGLAGAGELFF
V gene: TRBV5-8; clone size: -; CDR3 protein: CASSSRDDSPREKLFF
V gene: TRBV4-2; clone size: -; CDR3 protein: CASSQEQRRGETQYF
V gene: TRBV18; clone size: -; CDR3 protein: CASSPFSRQGSYEQYF
V gene: TRBV7-9; clone size: -; CDR3 protein: CASSLEGAETQYF
V gene: TRBV21-1; clone size: -; CDR3 protein: CASTPRDRGGYGYGYTF
V gene: TRBV7-9; clone size: -; CDR3 protein: CASSTRDSNYGYTF
V gene: TRBV6-5; clone size: -; CDR3 protein: CASSYGGALYGYTF
V gene: TRBV7-2; clone size: few; CDR3 protein: CASSPSLGQTNYGYTF
V gene: TRBV5-5; clone size: -; CDR3 protein: CASSLNPGNTGELFF
V gene: TRBV5-1; clone size: -; CDR3 protein: CASSPGLAGSFEQYF
V gene: TRBV7-9; clone size: few; CDR3 protein: CASSSAGTSGDTDTQYF
V gene: TRBV9; clone size: -; CDR3 protein: CASSLRTGGTNEQFF
V gene: TRBV4-3; clone size: once; CDR3 protein: CASSPTLDSSGYTF
V gene: TRBV7-6; clone size: -; CDR3 protein: CASSSWSGGAPDTQYF
V gene: TRBV4-1; clone size: -; CDR3 protein: CASSQDAGGGQPQHF
V gene: TRBV7-9; clone size: -; CDR3 protein: CASSLGTGGAGETQYF
V gene: TRBV6-6; clone size: -; CDR3 protein: CASSSSGEQFF
V gene: TRBV5-1; clone size: -; CDR3 protein: CASSATGGSNQPQHF
V gene: TRBV25-1; clone size: -; CDR3 protein: CASSEVLSAGRIDTQYF
V gene: TRBV19; clone size: few; CDR3 protein: CATRGLTGANTGELFF
V gene: TRBV11-2; clone size: -; CDR3 protein: CASGTAGDSYNSPLHF
V gene: TRBV27; clone size: -; CDR3 protein: CASSLTPVGYYGYTF
V gene: TRBV10-1; clone size: -; CDR3 protein: CASSRLADNTGELFF
V gene: TRBV6-6; clone size: -; CDR3 protein: CASSYSRHSSYEQYF
V gene: TRBV7-9; clone size: -; CDR3 protein: CASSIQTGIGSIGAFF
V gene: TRBV4-3; clone size: -; CDR3 protein: CASSQDSGGMETQYF
V gene: TRBV19; clone size: -; CDR3 protein: CASSRTGLYEQYF
V gene: TRBV28; clone size: -; CDR3 protein: CATLAGGPPRGELFF
V gene: TRBV18; clone size: -; CDR3 protein: CASSPERGNEQFF
V gene: TRBV19; clone size: -; CDR3 protein: CASRRSRGSSGGAFF
V gene: TRBV6-5; clone size: -; CDR3 protein: CASRSGTGGSYEQYF
V gene: TRBV13; clone size: -; CDR3 protein: CASSWRRDRSWFSGNTIYF
V gene: TRBV7-9; clone size: -; CDR3 protein: CASSLAAEAFF
V gene: TRBV28; clone size: -; CDR3 protein: CASRSNQPQHF
V gene: TRBV6-5; clone size: -; CDR3 protein: CASSLGGHNYGYTF
V gene: TRBV2; clone size: -; CDR3 protein: CASSEGQGGRRAFF